This passage covers 2 T cell receptor beta chains from one sample sequenced in a study of T cell changes during pregnancy in multiple sclerosis. Assay: immunoSEQ multiplex PCR; the TCRdb copy retains only in-frame clones and omits some. This sample carries tens of thousands of clones, approximately 91% of them seen once, and the ten largest clones take about 0.24%. The sequences come from CD4+ T cells from peripheral blood mononuclear cells, collected in the second trimester of pregnancy. These receptors were collected from a female donor with multiple sclerosis, enrolled in a pregnancy study.

This chain joins TRBV9 and TRBJ2-1; D may be TRBD1 (7 bases). The germline V gene has CDR1 SGDLS and CDR2 YYNGEE. V was cut by 0 bases and J by 9 bases, with 19 bases left in between. This CDR3 region has 16 residues. The DNA of the CDR3 is TGTGCCAGCAGCGTAGGCGGGACAGTGCTTGGAAGTGAGCAGTTCTTC. Translating it yields CASSVGGTVLGSEQFF.

The chain links TRBV19 to TRBJ1-2; the D is unclear. The CDR3 is made up of 13 amino acids. CDR1 is LNHDA, CDR2 SQIVND, per germline (reference sequence). Trimming left V 0 bases short and J 4 bases short, with 6 bases between. The CDR3 region is CASSIDRSYGYTF. CDR3 coding DNA: TGTGCCAGTAGTATAGATCGGAGCTATGGCTACACCTTC.